One and the same sample provided the 8 T cell receptor beta chains below, sequenced in a study of blood T cells in healthy people across ages (dated by TCRdb to about 2015). Receptor libraries were prepared by 5' RACE. The listed sequencing device is Illumina HiSeq 2500. A second PCR of about 7 to 12 cycles was run with a J-beta primer mix and a sample-barcoded 5' primer. TCRdb cleaned the public reads at Q25 with fastp, built clones with MiXCR and kept in-frame beta chains. A single entry per CDR3 protein holds the most common genes and DNA from its merged rows. The sample records about 970,000 distinct CDR3 sequences, 51% of which are singletons. Over 20% of the sample goes to the ten largest clones. Source material: blood. These receptors were obtained from a woman aged 55-69 years in good health.

The V and J genes are TRBV3-1 and TRBJ2-3; TRBD2 is a possible D gene (5 bases). In germline, CDR1 is LGHDT, CDR2 YNNKEL (reference sequence). This CDR3 region has 15 residues. Trimming left V 1 base short and J 2 bases short, with 10 bases between. This CDR3 is CASSQGTSNTDTQYF. The CDR3, as DNA: TGTGCCAGCAGCCAAGGGACTTCTAACACAGATACGCAGTATTTT.

This chain uses TRBV20-1 with TRBJ2-3; 8 bases match TRBD2. Trimming cost V 4 bases and J 3 bases; bases outside gene matches: 6. This CDR3 has 14 residues. CDR1 is DFQATT, CDR2 SNEGSKA, per germline (reference sequence). CDR3 in amino acids: CSAISGSSTDTQYF. The CDR3 DNA is TGCAGTGCTATAAGCGGGAGTTCTACAGATACGCAGTATTTT.

The chain is built from TRBV6-1 and TRBJ2-3; D gene unclear. This CDR3 contains 13 residues. Germline-derived CDR1 and CDR2 are MNHNS and SASEGT. Trimming cost V 1 base and J 4 bases, with 6 bases left between them. The CDR3 spells CASSEVLPDTQYF. DNA for the CDR3: TGTGCCAGCAGTGAAGTACTTCCAGATACGCAGTATTTT.

This chain links TRBV29-1 with TRBJ2-7; the match to TRBD2 covers 7 bases. The ends lost 6 bases at V and 5 bases at J; junction bases unmatched: 19. Germline lookup yields CDR1 SQVTM and CDR2 ANQGSEA. The CDR3 is 16 residues long. CDR3 loop: CSVVDILGGGTHEQYF. CDR3 sequence (DNA): TGCAGCGTCGTCGACATTCTTGGGGGAGGGACCCACGAGCAGTACTTC.

In its sample, this clonotype was seen a few times. The chain recombines TRBV29-1 with TRBJ2-4, with D tentatively TRBD1 (6 bases). V was trimmed by 3 bases and J by 15 bases, leaving 21 bases between them. CDR1 is SQVTM, CDR2 ANQGSEA, per germline. This CDR3 is built from 13 residues. Here the CDR3 reads CSVETGQTYERYF. The CDR3 DNA sequence: TGCAGCGTTGAGACCGGACAGACCTACGAGCGGTACTTC.

This clonotype showed up just a few times. This chain joins TRBV28 and TRBJ2-3, with D possibly matching TRBD1 (5 bases). The germline V gene encodes CDR1 MDHEN and CDR2 SYDVKM. V gave up 5 bases and J gave up 6 bases, with 21 bases separating them. This CDR3 has 16 residues. The CDR3 bases are TGTGCCAGCAGTCAGGATCAATCAGGGATCAGGGATACGCAGTATTTT. It encodes CASSQDQSGIRDTQYF.

The rearrangement uses TRBV20-1 and TRBJ1-2; no firm D call. Germline V lookup: CDR1 DFQATT, CDR2 SNEGSKA (reference sequence). This CDR3 spans 11 amino acids. This chain's CDR3 is CRLEANYGYTF. The CDR3 coding sequence is TGCAGGCTTGAGGCTAACTATGGCTACACCTTC.

This rearrangement joins TRBV11-2 to TRBJ1-1; D uncertain. V shed 5 bases and J shed 8 bases, with 9 bases lying between them. Germline V lookup: CDR1 SGHAT, CDR2 FQNNGV. This CDR3 is built from 11 residues. In nucleotides, the CDR3 is TGTGCCAGCAGCCCGTTGCGGGAAGCTTTCTTT. Amino acid sequence: CASSPLREAFF.